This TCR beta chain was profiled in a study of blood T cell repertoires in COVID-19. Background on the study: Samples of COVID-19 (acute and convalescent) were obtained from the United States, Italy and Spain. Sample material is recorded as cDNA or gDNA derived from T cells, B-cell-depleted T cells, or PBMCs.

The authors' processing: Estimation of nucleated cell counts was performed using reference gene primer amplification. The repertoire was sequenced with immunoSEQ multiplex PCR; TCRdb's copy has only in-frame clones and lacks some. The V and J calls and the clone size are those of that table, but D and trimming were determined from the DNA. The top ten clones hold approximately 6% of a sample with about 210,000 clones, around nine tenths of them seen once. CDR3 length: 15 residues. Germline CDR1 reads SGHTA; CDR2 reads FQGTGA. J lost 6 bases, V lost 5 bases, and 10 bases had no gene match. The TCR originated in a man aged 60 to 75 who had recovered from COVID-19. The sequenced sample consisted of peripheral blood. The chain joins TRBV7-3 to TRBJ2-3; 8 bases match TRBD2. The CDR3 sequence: CASSQRESFKDTQYF. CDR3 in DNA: TGTGCCAGCAGCCAGCGGGAGTCCTTTAAGGATACGCAGTATTTT.